The 9 T cell receptor beta chains given below trace back to one sample, sequenced in a study of T cells in localized non-small cell lung cancer. Sequencing used immunoSEQ multiplex PCR; TCRdb keeps in-frame clones, though not all of them. The table shows fewer than 35,000 clones, with less than 90% occurring only once. Material: peripheral blood, obtained before any cancer treatment. These receptors all stem from a female donor older than 55 with stage I lung adenocarcinoma.

The CDR3 coding sequence is TGTGCCAGCAGCCCGCGGGGACAGGGAAACAATGAGCAGTTCTTC. This codes for CASSPRGQGNNEQFF. The V and J genes are TRBV7-9 and TRBJ2-1; 9 nucleotides match TRBD1. Trimming cost V 5 bases and J 5 bases; bases outside gene matches: 7. This CDR3 has 15 amino acids. Germline CDR1 is SEHNR and CDR2 is FQNEAQ (reference sequence).

This clone was detected only once. The rearrangement links TRBV7-2 to TRBJ2-5; D gene uncertain. TRBJ2-7 matches the DNA end more closely, so the J call is doubtful. This CDR3 is built from 15 residues. Germline CDR1 reads SGHTA; CDR2 reads FQGNSA. This CDR3 reads CASSLGLPSSYEQYF. For the CDR3, the DNA is TGTGCCAGCAGCTTAGGACTCCCGAGCTCCTACGAGCAGTACTTC.

J is TRBJ2-5 and V is TRBV7-2, with 8 positions matching TRBD2. In germline, CDR1 is SGHTA, CDR2 FQGNSA. CDR3 length: 15 residues. The V gene end was trimmed by 3 bases and the J gene end by 5 bases; junction bases not matched to a gene: 8. The CDR3 protein is CASSFGGRSMETQYF. In DNA, the CDR3 is TGTGCCAGCAGCTTCGGCGGGAGGTCGATGGAGACCCAGTACTTC.

The chain combines TRBV28 with TRBJ2-7; 9 nucleotides align to TRBD2. The CDR3 is made up of 15 amino acids. Germline trimming cut 5 bases from V and 0 bases from J; bases unmatched to any gene: 5. Germline CDR1 reads MDHEN; CDR2 reads SYDVKM. CDR3 protein: CASSGRTSDSYEQYF. Written as DNA, the CDR3 is TGTGCCAGCAGTGGGAGGACTAGCGACTCCTACGAGCAGTACTTC.

The rearrangement links TRBV28 to TRBJ2-1, with TRBD1 identical over 10 bases. Germline assignment: CDR1 MDHEN and CDR2 SYDVKM. CDR3 size: 16 residues. V lost 5 bases and J lost 6; bases outside the gene matches: 10. CDR3 loop: CASSQPGTGAVNEQFF. The CDR3 DNA reads as TGTGCCAGCAGTCAACCCGGGACAGGGGCGGTCAATGAGCAGTTCTTC.

The chain couples TRBV6-5 to TRBJ1-5; tentatively, D is TRBD1 (6 bases). V was pared by 2 bases and J by 9 bases, with 20 bases between. Germline V gene sequence: CDR1 MNHEY, CDR2 SVGAGI. This CDR3 has 16 amino acids. The CDR3, as DNA: TGTGCCAGCAGTTACGGGGGGGCTAGGGGTAAGGGGCCCCAGCATTTT. This codes for CASSYGGARGKGPQHF.

V usage is TRBV4-3 and J usage is TRBJ2-3; possibly TRBD1 or TRBD2 for D (5 bases each). The CDR3 contains 15 residues. The V gene lost 0 bases and the J gene lost 4 bases, with 11 bases spanning the gap. Germline values: CDR1 LGHNA, CDR2 YSLEER. The CDR3 bases are TGCGCCAGCAGCCAAGATCGGCAGGGAGCAGATACGCAGTATTTT. As protein: CASSQDRQGADTQYF.

The rearrangement uses TRBV28 and TRBJ2-1, with 7 bases lining up with TRBD2. Germline CDR1 is MDHEN and CDR2 is SYDVKM. The CDR3 is 16 residues long. The junction had 11 bases not matched to a gene; V was cut back by 4 bases and J by 5 bases. The CDR3 DNA is TGTGCCAGCAGTTCAAGCGGGATAAGTGGGAACAATGAGCAGTTCTTC. It is translated as CASSSSGISGNNEQFF.

The V and J genes are TRBV9 and TRBJ1-4, with 10 bases aligning to TRBD1. Germline loops: CDR1 SGDLS, CDR2 YYNGEE. V was pared by 3 bases and J by 8 bases, with 4 bases of the junction left unmatched. The CDR3 has 14 residues. CDR3 region: CASSDGQGDEKLFF. The CDR3 nucleotides are TGTGCCAGCAGCGACGGACAGGGGGACGAAAAACTGTTTTTT.